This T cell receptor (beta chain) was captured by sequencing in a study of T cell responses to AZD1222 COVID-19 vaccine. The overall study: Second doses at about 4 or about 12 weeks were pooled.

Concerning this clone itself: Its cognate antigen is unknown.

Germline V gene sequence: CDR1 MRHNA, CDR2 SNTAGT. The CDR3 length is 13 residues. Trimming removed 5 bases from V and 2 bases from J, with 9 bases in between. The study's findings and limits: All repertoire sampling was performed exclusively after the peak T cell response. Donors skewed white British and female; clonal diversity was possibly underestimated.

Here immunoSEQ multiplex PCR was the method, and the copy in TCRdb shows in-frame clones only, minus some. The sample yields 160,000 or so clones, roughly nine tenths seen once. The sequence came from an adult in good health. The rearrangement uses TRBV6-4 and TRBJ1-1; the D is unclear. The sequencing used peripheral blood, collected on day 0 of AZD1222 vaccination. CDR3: CASSLNINTEAFF. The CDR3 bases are TGTGCCAGCAGTTTGAACATAAACACTGAAGCTTTCTTT.